Listed below are T cell receptor beta chains from one sample, sequenced in a study of T cell repertoires in cytomegalovirus infection. TCRdb analysed the reads with MiXCR anew, one entry per CDR3 protein. The repertoire holds 490,000 or so distinct CDR3 sequences, with 11% as singletons. Sequencing input: PBMCs. The source of these receptors is a human donor in good health (CMV status not recorded). Some clones in this sample may be carry-over from other donors' samples. CDR3s leave out the opening cysteine and the closing phenylalanine or tryptophan. D genes are given only for firm matches.

j_gene | v_gene | d_gene | CDR3aa
TRBJ2-7 | TRBV20-1 | - | SASTPPTYEQY
TRBJ2-3 | TRBV7-9 | - | ASSLDSRTDTQY
TRBJ2-3 | TRBV10-3 | - | AISAGRSQTDTQY
TRBJ2-2 | TRBV11-1 | TRBD1 | ASTTGQGGTTGELF
TRBJ2-5 | TRBV10-3 | - | AISGRHSLQETQY
TRBJ1-1 | TRBV19 | - | ASSIGRRNPEAF
TRBJ2-1 | TRBV12-3/TRBV12-4 | - | ASSSPLTAYNEQF
TRBJ1-5 | TRBV20-1 | - | SARPQGDNQPQH
TRBJ1-5 | TRBV2 | - | ASRVGRGGQPQH
TRBJ1-1 | TRBV5-4 | TRBD1 | ASLQGEDTEAF
TRBJ1-2 | TRBV10-2 | - | ASRAGGLGYT
TRBJ1-3 | TRBV23-1 | - | ASSLGPTPGRGPGNTIY
TRBJ2-1 | TRBV7-3 | TRBD2 | ASSASSGLSYNEQF
TRBJ2-7 | TRBV28 | - | ASSLPTSDWRGVDEQY
TRBJ1-5 | TRBV12-3/TRBV12-4 | - | ASSFEVQGQPQH
TRBJ1-4 | TRBV28 | TRBD1 | ASSPGQGLHEKLF